This TCR beta chain was observed in a study of blood T cell repertoires in COVID-19. Study-wide context: The United States, Italy and Spain were the sources of the acute and convalescent COVID-19 samples. From T cells, B-cell-depleted T cells, or PBMCs came the material, which was cDNA or gDNA.

Trimming removed 2 bases at V and 4 bases at J, with 21 bases between. The germline V gene has CDR1 SGDLS and CDR2 YYNGEE. This CDR3 region has 18 residues. In the original analysis: Amplifying reference gene primers gave estimates of nucleated cell counts. Clones were sequenced by immunoSEQ multiplex PCR, and TCRdb holds only the in-frame ones, with some missing. V and J calls and clone size are as listed in that table; D and trimming were resolved from the DNA. The top ten hold 12% to 15% of the sample, which has over 10,000 clones, roughly 93% seen once. V gene TRBV9 combines with J gene TRBJ2-2; tentative D call: TRBD1 (7 bases). This receptor was obtained from a human donor in a cohort sampled during active COVID-19. Sequenced: peripheral blood. The CDR3 sequence is CASSVRGGGARGTGELFF. Written as DNA, the CDR3 is TGTGCCAGCAGCGTGAGAGGGGGCGGGGCGCGGGGCACCGGGGAGCTGTTTTTT.